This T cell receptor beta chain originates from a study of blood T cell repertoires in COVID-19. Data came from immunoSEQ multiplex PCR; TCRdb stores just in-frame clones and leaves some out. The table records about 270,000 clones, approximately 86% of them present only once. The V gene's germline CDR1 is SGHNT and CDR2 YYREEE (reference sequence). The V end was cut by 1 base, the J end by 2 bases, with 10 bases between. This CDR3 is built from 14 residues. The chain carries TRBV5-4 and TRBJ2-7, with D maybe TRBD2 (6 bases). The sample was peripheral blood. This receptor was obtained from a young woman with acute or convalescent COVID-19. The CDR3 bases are TGTGCCAGCAGCTTGTGGCGGGATACCTACGAGCAGTACTTC. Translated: CASSLWRDTYEQYF. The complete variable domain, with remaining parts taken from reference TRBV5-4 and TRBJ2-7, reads ETGVTQSPTHLIKTRGQQVTLRCSSQSGHNTVSWYQQALGQGPQFIFQYYREEENGRGNFPPRFSGLQFPNYSSELNVNALELDDSALYLCASSLWRDTYEQYFGPGTRLTVT.